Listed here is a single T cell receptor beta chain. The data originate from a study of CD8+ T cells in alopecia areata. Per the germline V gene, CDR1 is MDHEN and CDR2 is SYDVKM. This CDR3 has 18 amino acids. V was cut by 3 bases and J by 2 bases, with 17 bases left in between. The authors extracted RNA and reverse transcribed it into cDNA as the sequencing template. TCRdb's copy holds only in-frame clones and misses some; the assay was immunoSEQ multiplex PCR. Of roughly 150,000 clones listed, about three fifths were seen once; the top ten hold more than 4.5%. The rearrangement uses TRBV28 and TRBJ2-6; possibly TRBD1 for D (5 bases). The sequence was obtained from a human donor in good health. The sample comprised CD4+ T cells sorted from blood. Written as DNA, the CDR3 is TGTGCCAGCAGTTTTGGCTGGCAGGGAACAGCTGGGGCCAACGTCCTGACTTTC. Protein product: CASSFGWQGTAGANVLTF.